One T cell receptor beta chain is described in this entry. Its cognate antigen is unknown. The PCR was carried out with 60 Vbeta primers and 13 Jbeta primers. This table comes from immunoSEQ multiplex PCR, and its TCRdb copy is limited to in-frame clones, with some not included. The repertoire consists of 100,000 to 120,000 clones, with around 80% occurring once and the leading ten covering roughly 12%. These data are taken from a study of cytomegalovirus exposure and HLA in healthy donors. Study findings and constraints: Beyond CMV serostatus, there was no information to go on about immune exposure.

The specimen was PBMCs. The sequence was obtained from a man under 40 in good health and CMV-seropositive.

CDR3 amino acids: CARGGTGIAYEQYF. DNA of the CDR3: TGTGCCAGGGGGGGGACAGGGATTGCCTACGAGCAGTACTTC. This chain joins TRBV28 and TRBJ2-7; 9 nucleotides line up with TRBD1. The CDR3 contains 14 residues. Germline V gene data show CDR1 as MDHEN and CDR2 as SYDVKM. Germline trimming cut 9 bases from V and 2 bases from J; bases unmatched to any gene: 8.